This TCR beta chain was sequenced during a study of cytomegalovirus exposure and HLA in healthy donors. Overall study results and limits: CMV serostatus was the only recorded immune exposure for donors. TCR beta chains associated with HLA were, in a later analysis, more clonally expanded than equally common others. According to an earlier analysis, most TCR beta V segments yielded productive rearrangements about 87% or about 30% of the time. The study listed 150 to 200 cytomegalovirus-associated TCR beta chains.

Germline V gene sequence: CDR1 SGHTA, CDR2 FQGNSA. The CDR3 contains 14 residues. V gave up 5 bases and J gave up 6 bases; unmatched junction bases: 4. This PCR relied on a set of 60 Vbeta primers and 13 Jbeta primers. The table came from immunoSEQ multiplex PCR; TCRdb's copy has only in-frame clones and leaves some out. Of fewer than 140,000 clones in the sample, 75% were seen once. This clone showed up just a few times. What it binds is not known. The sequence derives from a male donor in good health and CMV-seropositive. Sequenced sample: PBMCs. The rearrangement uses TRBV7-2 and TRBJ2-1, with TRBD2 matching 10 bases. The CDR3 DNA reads TGTGCCAGCAGCAGTCGGACTAGCGGCAATGAGCAGTTCTTC. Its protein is CASSSRTSGNEQFF.